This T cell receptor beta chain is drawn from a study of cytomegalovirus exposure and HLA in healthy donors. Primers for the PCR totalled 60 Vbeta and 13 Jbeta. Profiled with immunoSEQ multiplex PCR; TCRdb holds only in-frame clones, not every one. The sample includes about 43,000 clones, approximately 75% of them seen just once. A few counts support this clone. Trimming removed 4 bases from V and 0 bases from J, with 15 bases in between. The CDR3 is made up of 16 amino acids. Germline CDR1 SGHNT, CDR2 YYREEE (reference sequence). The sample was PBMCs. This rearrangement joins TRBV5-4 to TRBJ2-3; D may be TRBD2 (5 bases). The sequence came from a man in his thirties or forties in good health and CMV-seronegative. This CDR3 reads CASSPASSRSTDTQYF. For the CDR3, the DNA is TGTGCCAGCAGCCCAGCCTCTAGCAGAAGCACAGATACGCAGTATTTT. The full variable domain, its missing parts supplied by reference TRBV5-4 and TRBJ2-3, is ETGVTQSPTHLIKTRGQQVTLRCSSQSGHNTVSWYQQALGQGPQFIFQYYREEENGRGNFPPRFSGLQFPNYSSELNVNALELDDSALYLCASSPASSRSTDTQYFGPGTRLTVL.